This T cell receptor (beta chain) comes out of a study of CD8 T cells in Susac syndrome. Looking at the study overall: Among the sequenced Susac syndrome patients, roughly six had active disease while eight were in remission. Patients with Susac syndrome had blood drawn and were at that point therapy-naive, on corticosteroids, or on intravenous immunoglobulin alone.

The authors reverse transcribed 0.5 to 1 ug RNA with random hexamers. An immunoSEQ multiplex PCR generated amplified TCR beta CDR3 products spanning 54 Vbeta and 13 Jbeta. TCRdb re-called the immunoSEQ multiplex PCR reads through MiXCR, storing one row per CDR3 protein. In the table there are about 210,000 distinct CDR3 sequences, about 95% of which are singletons. Germline V gene data show CDR1 as DFQATT and CDR2 as SNEGSKA (reference sequence). The V and J ends lost 5 bases and 8 bases respectively, with 15 bases between them. The CDR3 is 12 amino acids. The chain joins TRBV20-1 to TRBJ1-2; D is undetermined. The specimen sequenced was CD4+ T cells from PBMCs. This TCR was recovered from a human donor with Susac syndrome. CDR3 DNA: TGCAGTGCTCATCAAGCTCCATACGGCTACACCTTC. Protein product: CSAHQAPYGYTF.